A single sample is the source of the 2 T cell receptor beta chains below, sequenced in a study of T cell changes during pregnancy in multiple sclerosis. The protocol was immunoSEQ multiplex PCR, while the TCRdb copy is restricted to in-frame clones and leaves out a portion. The data show 93,000 or so clones, almost 95% seen once. This sample comprised peripheral blood, obtained after pregnancy. The receptors here all came from a female donor with multiple sclerosis, enrolled in a pregnancy study.

The chain is built from TRBV10-1 and TRBJ1-1; 10 nucleotides line up with TRBD1. The junction had 5 bases not matched to a gene; V was cut back by 6 bases and J by 7 bases. This CDR3 region has 13 residues. Per germline, CDR1 WNHNN and CDR2 SYGVQD (reference sequence). CDR3 loop: CASSDRGRGEAFF. Here the CDR3 DNA reads TGCGCCAGCAGCGACAGGGGGCGCGGTGAAGCTTTCTTT.

This chain joins TRBV9 and TRBJ1-2; D unclear. Germline V gene data show CDR1 as SGDLS and CDR2 as YYNGEE. This CDR3 is built from 13 residues. The V and J ends lost 3 bases and 6 bases respectively, with 12 bases between them. Written as DNA, the CDR3 is TGTGCCAGCAGCGAACAAGTTATGGATGGCTACACCTTC. Translating gives CASSEQVMDGYTF.